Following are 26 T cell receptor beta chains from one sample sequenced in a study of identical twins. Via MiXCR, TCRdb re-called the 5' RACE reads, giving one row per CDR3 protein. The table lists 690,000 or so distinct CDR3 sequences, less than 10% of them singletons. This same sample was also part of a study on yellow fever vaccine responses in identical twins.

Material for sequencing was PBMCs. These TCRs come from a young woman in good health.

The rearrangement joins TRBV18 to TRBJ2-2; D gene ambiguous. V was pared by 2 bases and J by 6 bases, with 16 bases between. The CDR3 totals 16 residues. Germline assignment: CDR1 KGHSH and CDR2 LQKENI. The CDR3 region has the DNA TGTGCCAGCTCACCAAGACAAGTCCCCCGCGCCGGGGAGCTGTTTTTT. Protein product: CASSPRQVPRAGELFF.

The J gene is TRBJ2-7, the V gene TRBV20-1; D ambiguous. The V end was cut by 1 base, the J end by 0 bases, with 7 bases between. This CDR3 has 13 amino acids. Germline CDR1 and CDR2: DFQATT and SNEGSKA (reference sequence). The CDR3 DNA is TGCAGTGCTAGAGGTCCGAGCTCCTACGAGCAGTACTTC. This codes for CSARGPSSYEQYF.

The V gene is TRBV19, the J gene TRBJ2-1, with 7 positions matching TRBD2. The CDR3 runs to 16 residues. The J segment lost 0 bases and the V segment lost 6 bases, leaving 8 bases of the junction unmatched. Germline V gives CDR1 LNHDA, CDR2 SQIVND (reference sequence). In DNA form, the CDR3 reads TGTGCCAGTAGCAGAGCTAGCGGAAGCTCCTACAATGAGCAGTTCTTC. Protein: CASSRASGSSYNEQFF.

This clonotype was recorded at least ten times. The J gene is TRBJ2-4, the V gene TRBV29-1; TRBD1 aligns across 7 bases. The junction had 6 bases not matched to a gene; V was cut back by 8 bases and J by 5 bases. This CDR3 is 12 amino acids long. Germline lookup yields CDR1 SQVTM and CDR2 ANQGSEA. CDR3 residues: CSTSTGENIQYF. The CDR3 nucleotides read TGCAGCACCTCCACAGGGGAAAACATTCAGTACTTC.

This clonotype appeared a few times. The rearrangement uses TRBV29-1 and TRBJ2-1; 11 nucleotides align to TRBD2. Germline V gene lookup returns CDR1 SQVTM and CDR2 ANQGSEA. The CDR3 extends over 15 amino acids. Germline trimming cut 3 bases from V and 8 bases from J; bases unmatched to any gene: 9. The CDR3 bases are TGCAGCGTTGAGGCTAGCGGGAGGACAGGGGATGAGCAGTTCTTC. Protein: CSVEASGRTGDEQFF.

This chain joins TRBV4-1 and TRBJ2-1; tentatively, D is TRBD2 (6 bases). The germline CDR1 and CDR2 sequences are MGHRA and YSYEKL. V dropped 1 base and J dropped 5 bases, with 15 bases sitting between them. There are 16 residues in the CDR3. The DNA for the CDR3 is TGCGCCAGCAGCCAAGTGCCCGGACTACCTAACAATGAGCAGTTCTTC. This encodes CASSQVPGLPNNEQFF.

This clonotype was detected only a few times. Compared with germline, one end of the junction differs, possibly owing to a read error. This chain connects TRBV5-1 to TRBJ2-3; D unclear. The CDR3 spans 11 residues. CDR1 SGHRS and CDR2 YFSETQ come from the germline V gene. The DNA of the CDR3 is TGCACCAGCAGCTTGGGGGATACGCAGTATTTT. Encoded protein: CTSSLGDTQYF.

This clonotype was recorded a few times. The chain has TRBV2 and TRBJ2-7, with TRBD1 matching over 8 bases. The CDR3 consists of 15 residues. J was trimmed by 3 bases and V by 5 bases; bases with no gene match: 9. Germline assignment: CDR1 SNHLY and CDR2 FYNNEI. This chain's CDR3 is CASSRNRGVSYEQYF. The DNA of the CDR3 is TGTGCCAGCAGTCGTAACAGGGGGGTGAGCTACGAGCAGTACTTC.

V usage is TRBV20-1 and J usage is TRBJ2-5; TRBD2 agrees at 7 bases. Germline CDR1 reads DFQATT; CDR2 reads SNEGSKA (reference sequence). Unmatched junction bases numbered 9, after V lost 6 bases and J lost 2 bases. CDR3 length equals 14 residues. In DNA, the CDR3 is TGCAGTGCCCACAAGGGACTACTTCAAGAGACCCAGTACTTC. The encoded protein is CSAHKGLLQETQYF.

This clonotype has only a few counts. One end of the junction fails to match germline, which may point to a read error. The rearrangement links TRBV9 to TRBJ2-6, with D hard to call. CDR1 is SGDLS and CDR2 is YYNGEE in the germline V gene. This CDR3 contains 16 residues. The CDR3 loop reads CASSMNRVSAANVLTF. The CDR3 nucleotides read TGTGCCAGCAGCATGAATCGGGTATCTGCGGCCAACGTCCTGACTTTC. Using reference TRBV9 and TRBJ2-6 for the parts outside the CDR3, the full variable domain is DSGVTQTPKHLITATGQRVTLRCSPRSGDLSVYWYQQSLDQGLQFLIQYYNGEERAKGNILERFSAQQFPDLHSELNLSSLELGDSALYFCASSMNRVSAANVLTFGAGSRLTVL.

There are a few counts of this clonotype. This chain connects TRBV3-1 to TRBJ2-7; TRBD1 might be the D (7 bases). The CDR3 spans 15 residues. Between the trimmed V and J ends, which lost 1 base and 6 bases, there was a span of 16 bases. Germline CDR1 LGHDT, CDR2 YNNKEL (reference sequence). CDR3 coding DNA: TGTGCCAGCAGCCAAGGCAGGCAGGGGGGCGGCGAGCAGTACTTC. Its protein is CASSQGRQGGGEQYF.

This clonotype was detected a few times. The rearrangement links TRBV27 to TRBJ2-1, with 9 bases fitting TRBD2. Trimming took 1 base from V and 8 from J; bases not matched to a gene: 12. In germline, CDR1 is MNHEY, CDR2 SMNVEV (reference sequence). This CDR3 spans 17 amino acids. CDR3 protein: CASSLWSAGGPGDEQFF. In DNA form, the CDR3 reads TGTGCCAGCAGTTTATGGTCGGCGGGAGGGCCGGGAGATGAGCAGTTCTTC.

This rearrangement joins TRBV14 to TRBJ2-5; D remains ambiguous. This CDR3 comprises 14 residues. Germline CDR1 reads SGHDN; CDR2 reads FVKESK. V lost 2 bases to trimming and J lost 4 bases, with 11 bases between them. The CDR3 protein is CASSQLGGLETQYF. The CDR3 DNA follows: TGTGCCAGCAGCCAACTCGGCGGCTTAGAGACCCAGTACTTC.

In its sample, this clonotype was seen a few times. This CDR3 reads CASSTWRGAYNEQFF. The CDR3 DNA sequence: TGCGCCAGCAGTACCTGGCGGGGGGCGTACAATGAGCAGTTCTTC. The chain is built from TRBV4-1 and TRBJ2-1; 8 positions agree with TRBD2. This CDR3 region has 15 residues. V lost 6 bases to trimming and J lost 4 bases; unmatched junction nucleotides: 8. CDR1 is MGHRA and CDR2 is YSYEKL in the germline V gene.

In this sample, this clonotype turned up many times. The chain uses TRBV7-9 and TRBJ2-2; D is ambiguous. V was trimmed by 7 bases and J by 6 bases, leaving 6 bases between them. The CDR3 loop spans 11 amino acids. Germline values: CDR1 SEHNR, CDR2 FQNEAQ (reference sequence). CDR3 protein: CASTKSGELFF. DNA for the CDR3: TGTGCCAGCACAAAGTCCGGGGAGCTGTTTTTT.

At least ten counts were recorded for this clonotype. Here the CDR3 reads CASKAGEKNTGELFF. The CDR3 nucleotides are TGTGCCAGCAAAGCGGGGGAGAAGAACACCGGGGAGCTGTTTTTT. The J gene is TRBJ2-2, the V gene TRBV28; 8 nucleotides line up with TRBD2. Germline V gene sequence: CDR1 MDHEN, CDR2 SYDVKM. V was pared by 7 bases and J by 1 base, with 5 bases of the junction left unmatched. The CDR3 is 15 residues long. Full variable domain (outside the CDR3, taken from reference TRBV28 and TRBJ2-2): DVKVTQSSRYLVKRTGEKVFLECVQDMDHENMFWYRQDPGLGLRLIYFSYDVKMKEKGDIPEGYSVSREKKERFSLILESASTNQTSMYLCASKAGEKNTGELFFGEGSRLTVL.

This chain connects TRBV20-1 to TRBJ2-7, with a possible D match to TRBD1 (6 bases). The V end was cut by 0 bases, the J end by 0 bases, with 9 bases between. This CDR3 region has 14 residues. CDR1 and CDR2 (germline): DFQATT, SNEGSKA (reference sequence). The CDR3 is CSARDQDSSYEQYF. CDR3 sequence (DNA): TGCAGTGCTAGAGATCAGGACAGCTCCTACGAGCAGTACTTC.

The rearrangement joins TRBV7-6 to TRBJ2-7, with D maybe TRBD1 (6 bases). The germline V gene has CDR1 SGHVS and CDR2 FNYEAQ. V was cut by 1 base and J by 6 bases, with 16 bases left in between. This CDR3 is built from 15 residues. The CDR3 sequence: CASSLVQGASGEQYF. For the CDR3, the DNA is TGTGCCAGCAGCTTAGTACAGGGTGCATCCGGCGAGCAGTACTTC.

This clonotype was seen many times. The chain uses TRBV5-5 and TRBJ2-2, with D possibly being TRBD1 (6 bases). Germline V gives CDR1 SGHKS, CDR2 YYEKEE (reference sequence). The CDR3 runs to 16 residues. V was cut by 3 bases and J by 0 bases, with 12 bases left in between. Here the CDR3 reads CASSSTWGPNTGELFF. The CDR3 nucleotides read TGTGCCAGCAGCTCCACTTGGGGGCCGAACACCGGGGAGCTGTTTTTT.

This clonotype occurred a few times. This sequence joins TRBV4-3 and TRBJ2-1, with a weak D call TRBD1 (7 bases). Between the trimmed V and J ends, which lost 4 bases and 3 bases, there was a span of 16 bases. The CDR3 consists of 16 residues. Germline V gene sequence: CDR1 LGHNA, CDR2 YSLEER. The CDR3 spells CASSREVGDSYNEQFF. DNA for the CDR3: TGCGCCAGCAGCCGGGAGGTGGGGGACAGCTACAATGAGCAGTTCTTC.

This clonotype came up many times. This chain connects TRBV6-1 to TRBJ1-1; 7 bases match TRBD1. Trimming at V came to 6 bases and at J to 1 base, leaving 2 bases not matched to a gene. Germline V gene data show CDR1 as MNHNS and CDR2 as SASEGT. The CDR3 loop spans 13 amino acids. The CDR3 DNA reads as TGTGCCAGCAGCCGGACAGGGAACACTGAAGCTTTCTTT. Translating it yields CASSRTGNTEAFF.

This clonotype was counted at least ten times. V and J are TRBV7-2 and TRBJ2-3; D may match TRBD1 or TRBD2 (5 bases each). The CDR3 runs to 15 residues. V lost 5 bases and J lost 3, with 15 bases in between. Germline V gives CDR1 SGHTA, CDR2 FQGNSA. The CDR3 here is CASSEGNLGTDTQYF. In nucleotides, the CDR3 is TGTGCCAGCAGCGAGGGGAATTTAGGGACAGATACGCAGTATTTT.

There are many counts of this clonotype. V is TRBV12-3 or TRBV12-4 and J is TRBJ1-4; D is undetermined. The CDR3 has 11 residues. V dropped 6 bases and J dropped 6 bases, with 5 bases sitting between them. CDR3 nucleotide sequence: TGTGCCAGCAGCCTATATGAAAAACTGTTTTTT. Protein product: CASSLYEKLFF.

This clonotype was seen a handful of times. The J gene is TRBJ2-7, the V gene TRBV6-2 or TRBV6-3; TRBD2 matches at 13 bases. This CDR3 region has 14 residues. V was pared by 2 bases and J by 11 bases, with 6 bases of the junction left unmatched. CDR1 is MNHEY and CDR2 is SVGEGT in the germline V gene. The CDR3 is CASSYTGTSGTKYF. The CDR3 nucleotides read TGTGCCAGCAGTTACACCGGGACTAGCGGGACAAAGTACTTC.

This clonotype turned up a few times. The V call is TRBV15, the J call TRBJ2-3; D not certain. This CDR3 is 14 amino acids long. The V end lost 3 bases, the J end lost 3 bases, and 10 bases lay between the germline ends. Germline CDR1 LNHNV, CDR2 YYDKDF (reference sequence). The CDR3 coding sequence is TGTGCCACCAGCAGCCCAGTCGTGACAGATACGCAGTATTTT. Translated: CATSSPVVTDTQYF.

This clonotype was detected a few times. The CDR3: CAISEDRGPDTQYF. CDR3 DNA sequence: TGTGCCATCAGTGAAGACAGGGGACCAGATACGCAGTATTTT. V usage is TRBV10-3 and J usage is TRBJ2-3; the match to TRBD1 covers 8 bases. Unmatched junction bases numbered 3, after V lost 3 bases and J lost 4 bases. The CDR3 has 14 amino acids. From germline, CDR1 is ENHRY and CDR2 SYGVKD.